This T cell receptor beta chain appears in the sequencing data of a study of CD8 T cells in ankylosing spondylitis. Study-wide points: Blood of patients with ankylosing spondylitis appeared to be characterized by a TCR beta motif of seven or eight highly homologous variants. From matched ankylosing spondylitis synovial fluid, disease-linked clones were reportedly recovered at significantly enriched levels. Reports of some motif variants in reactive arthritis synovial fluid and blood predate this one.

V lost 0 bases and J 5 bases, leaving 14 bases between the germline ends. The length of the CDR3 is 15 residues. Per the germline V gene, CDR1 is SGDLS and CDR2 is YYNGEE. This clonotype has a count of ten or more. What it binds is not known. Using its own MiXCR run on the 5' RACE reads, TCRdb lists one record per CDR3 protein. The table shows about 42,000 distinct CDR3 sequences, with over 3.5% occurring only once. Sequenced input: blood, either unsorted or a sorted T cell fraction (not recorded which). This chain connects TRBV9 to TRBJ1-1; the D gene is possibly TRBD1 (5 bases). This receptor was identified in a female donor with ankylosing spondylitis or in good health (not recorded which). The CDR3 protein is CASSVGLVGQTEAFF. The CDR3 region has the DNA TGTGCCAGCAGCGTAGGATTGGTGGGGCAGACTGAAGCTTTCTTT.